The rows below give T cell receptor beta chains drawn from one sample of a study of T cell changes during pregnancy in multiple sclerosis. Clones were sequenced by immunoSEQ multiplex PCR, and TCRdb holds only the in-frame ones, with some missing. The sample shows about 36,000 clones, more than 70% of them seen only once. The sample in question was CD4+ T cells from peripheral blood mononuclear cells, obtained in the first trimester of pregnancy. All receptors come from a female donor with multiple sclerosis, enrolled in a pregnancy study. The CDR3 runs from the conserved cysteine through the conserved F or W. The D gene is left open where the match is weak. Only part of the rows carry a size: once, few, many, or a class if the clone is expanded.

clone size,D gene,V gene,J gene,CDR3 protein,CDR3 DNA
-,-,TRBV10-1,TRBJ1-2,CASREAGNYGYTF,TGCGCCAGCAGGGAAGCAGGTAACTATGGCTACACCTTC
-,TRBD1,TRBV9,TRBJ2-1,CASSPDRGSYNEQFF,TGTGCCAGCAGTCCTGACAGGGGATCTTACAATGAGCAGTTCTTC
-,-,TRBV11-2,TRBJ1-6,CASRPRGRGNSPLHF,TGTGCCAGCAGACCCAGAGGGCGCGGGAATTCACCCCTCCACTTT
-,-,TRBV7-2,TRBJ2-4,CASSLVPDSGNIQYF,TGTGCCAGCAGCTTAGTCCCCGACAGCGGGAACATTCAGTACTTC
-,TRBD2,TRBV29-1,TRBJ2-7,CSVEKAASGYEQYF,TGCAGCGTTGAAAAGGCGGCTAGCGGTTACGAGCAGTACTTC
-,-,TRBV29-1,TRBJ1-1,CSVAWGGTEAFF,TGCAGCGTAGCCTGGGGGGGGACTGAAGCTTTCTTT
-,TRBD1,TRBV6-6,TRBJ1-3,CASSSSGTGGNTIYF,TGTGCCAGCAGTTCTTCCGGGACAGGGGGAAACACCATATATTTT
once,-,TRBV6-5,TRBJ2-5,CVTMHYQETQYF,TGTGTCACCATGCACTACCAAGAGACCCAGTACTTC
-,-,TRBV23-1,TRBJ2-2,CATGLAPPGELFF,TGCGCCACGGGTCTAGCGCCCCCCGGGGAGCTGTTTTTT
-,-,TRBV27,TRBJ1-2,CASSLTPGLYGYTF,TGTGCCAGCAGTTTAACGCCCGGACTATATGGCTACACCTTC
-,-,TRBV28,TRBJ1-4,CASSSPIRGFKEKLFF,TGTGCCAGCAGTTCCCCAATAAGGGGTTTCAAAGAAAAACTGTTTTTT
-,-,TRBV10-3,TRBJ2-1,CAISESEGPYNEQFF,TGTGCCATCAGTGAGTCGGAGGGGCCCTACAATGAGCAGTTCTTC
-,-,TRBV2,TRBJ1-4,CASRIGDTTNEKLFF,TGTGCCAGCAGGATAGGGGACACAACTAATGAAAAACTGTTTTTT
-,-,TRBV5-4,TRBJ2-3,CASSRTGGADTQYF,TGTGCCAGCAGCCGAACTGGGGGGGCGGATACGCAGTATTTT
-,-,TRBV10-3,TRBJ2-3,CAIAGTLFTDTQYF,TGTGCCATCGCCGGGACTCTGTTCACAGATACGCAGTATTTT
-,TRBD2,TRBV5-4,TRBJ2-3,CASSPGTSGTDTQYF,TGTGCCAGCAGCCCGGGGACTAGCGGCACAGATACGCAGTATTTT
-,-,TRBV27,TRBJ2-5,CASSNLQETQYF,TGTGCCAGCAGTAACCTACAAGAGACCCAGTACTTC
-,-,TRBV5-1,TRBJ1-6,CARSPRTDSPLHF,TGCGCCAGGAGCCCCAGGACAGATTCACCCCTCCACTTT
few,-,TRBV19,TRBJ2-7,CASSIGRGATYEQYF,TGTGCCAGTAGTATTGGAAGGGGTGCCACCTACGAGCAGTACTTC
few,-,TRBV11-2,TRBJ2-5,CASSLTRPKETQYF,TGTGCCAGCAGCTTAACTAGACCGAAAGAGACCCAGTACTTC
-,-,TRBV30,TRBJ1-1,CAWSVGGGTEAFF,TGTGCCTGGAGTGTTGGGGGAGGGACTGAAGCTTTCTTT
-,TRBD1,TRBV28,TRBJ1-4,CASSFPPGTGVEKLFF,TGTGCCAGCAGTTTCCCCCCCGGGACAGGGGTCGAAAAACTGTTTTTT
-,-,TRBV6-1,TRBJ2-1,CASSGASRPYNEQFF,TGTGCCAGCAGTGGGGCCAGTAGGCCCTACAATGAGCAGTTCTTC
-,TRBD2,TRBV9,TRBJ2-2,CASSVASGLAGGWDTGELFF,TGTGCCAGCAGCGTAGCCTCGGGGCTAGCGGGAGGATGGGACACCGGGGAGCTGTTTTTT
-,TRBD1,TRBV5-1,TRBJ1-1,CASSSLGQGNTEAFF,TGCGCCAGCAGCTCCCTAGGACAGGGGAACACTGAAGCTTTCTTT
-,TRBD1,TRBV19,TRBJ1-1,CASKGTGSTEAFF,TGTGCCAGTAAGGGGACAGGGAGTACTGAAGCTTTCTTT
-,-,TRBV28,TRBJ1-2,CASSFPGGRYGYTF,TGTGCCAGCAGTTTCCCGGGGGGGCGGTATGGCTACACCTTC
-,TRBD2,TRBV4-2,TRBJ2-1,CASSQEGTSGSSYNEQFF,TGTGCCAGCAGCCAAGAAGGGACTAGCGGAAGCTCCTACAATGAGCAGTTCTTC
-,TRBD2,TRBV9,TRBJ2-4,CASSASGAGDIQYF,TGTGCCAGCAGCGCAAGCGGGGCCGGGGACATTCAGTACTTC
-,TRBD1,TRBV6-6,TRBJ1-1,CASNKQGMGNTEAFF,TGTGCCAGCAACAAACAGGGGATGGGGAACACTGAAGCTTTCTTT
-,-,TRBV27,TRBJ2-2,CASSISGGATGELFF,TGTGCCAGCAGCATTAGCGGCGGGGCCACCGGGGAGCTGTTTTTT
-,-,TRBV30,TRBJ2-3,CAWSVSLDTQYF,TGTGCCTGGAGTGTATCGTTGGATACGCAGTATTTT
-,-,TRBV4-1,TRBJ1-2,CASTPLEGRDGYTF,TGCGCCAGCACCCCCTTAGAGGGGAGGGACGGCTACACCTTC
-,TRBD2,TRBV19,TRBJ2-5,CASSIDYGGTETQYF,TGTGCCAGTAGTATAGATTACGGGGGGACAGAGACCCAGTACTTC
-,-,TRBV30,TRBJ2-5,CAWSRAREETQYF,TGTGCCTGGAGTAGGGCAAGGGAGGAGACCCAGTACTTC
-,-,TRBV5-1,TRBJ2-1,CASSLVLAQNEQFF,TGCGCCAGCAGCTTGGTACTAGCTCAAAATGAGCAGTTCTTC
-,-,TRBV28,TRBJ1-5,CASTSRVYQPQHF,TGTGCCAGCACTTCCAGGGTCTATCAGCCCCAGCATTTT
-,-,TRBV30,TRBJ1-3,CAWTPEGAKGNTIYF,TGTGCCTGGACTCCAGAGGGTGCGAAAGGAAACACCATATATTTT
-,TRBD2,TRBV19,TRBJ2-3,CASSPGLTTDTQYF,TGTGCCAGTTCCCCGGGACTAACCACAGATACGCAGTATTTT
-,TRBD1,TRBV6-1,TRBJ1-5,CASSSWTGGHQPQHF,TGTGCCAGCAGTAGCTGGACAGGGGGACATCAGCCCCAGCATTTT
-,-,TRBV28,TRBJ2-1,CASSYDSRSYNEQFF,TGTGCCAGCAGTTACGACAGCCGCTCCTACAATGAGCAGTTCTTC
-,-,TRBV7-2,TRBJ2-7,CASSLALGPLGEQYF,TGTGCCAGCAGCTTAGCGCTGGGGCCTCTGGGCGAGCAGTACTTC
-,-,TRBV18,TRBJ2-3,CASSPPSSTDTQYF,TGTGCCAGCTCACCCCCTTCTAGCACAGATACGCAGTATTTT
-,TRBD2,TRBV5-1,TRBJ2-3,CASSLEAGGLGDTQYF,TGCGCCAGCAGCTTGGAAGCGGGAGGGCTCGGAGATACGCAGTATTTT
-,TRBD1,TRBV6-5,TRBJ1-2,CASRTGTDGYTF,TGTGCCAGCAGGACAGGGACAGATGGCTACACCTTC
-,TRBD1,TRBV7-9,TRBJ2-1,CASSLGDRGGEQFF,TGTGCCAGCAGCTTAGGGGACAGGGGAGGTGAGCAGTTCTTC
-,TRBD2,TRBV28,TRBJ2-1,CASSLGGTSYNEQFF,TGTGCCAGCAGTTTGGGGGGGACGAGCTACAATGAGCAGTTCTTC
-,-,TRBV5-4,TRBJ2-3,CASSREQGIGTDTQYF,TGTGCCAGCAGCAGAGAACAGGGAATAGGGACAGATACGCAGTATTTT
-,TRBD2,TRBV28,TRBJ2-7,CASSFRFGSGISYEQYF,TGTGCCAGCAGTTTTCGGTTCGGGAGCGGGATCTCCTACGAGCAGTACTTC
-,TRBD2,TRBV18,TRBJ2-3,CASSPLSGRSDTQYF,TGTGCCAGCTCACCACTTAGCGGGAGATCAGATACGCAGTATTTT
-,-,TRBV2,TRBJ2-1,CASSESGSYNEQFF,TGTGCCAGCAGTGAATCAGGGTCTTACAATGAGCAGTTCTTC